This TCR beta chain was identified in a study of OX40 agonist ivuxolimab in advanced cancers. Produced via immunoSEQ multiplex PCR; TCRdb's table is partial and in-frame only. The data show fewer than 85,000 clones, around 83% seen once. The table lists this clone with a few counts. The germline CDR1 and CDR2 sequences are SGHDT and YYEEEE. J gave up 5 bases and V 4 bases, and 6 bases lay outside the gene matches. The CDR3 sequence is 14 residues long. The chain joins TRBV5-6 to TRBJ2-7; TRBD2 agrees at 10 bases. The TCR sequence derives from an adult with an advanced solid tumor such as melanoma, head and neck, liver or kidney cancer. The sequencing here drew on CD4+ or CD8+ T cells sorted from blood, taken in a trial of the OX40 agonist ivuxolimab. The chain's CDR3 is CASSKAGGPHEQYF. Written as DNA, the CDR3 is TGTGCCAGCAGCAAAGCGGGAGGGCCCCACGAGCAGTACTTC.